Only a few counts were recorded for the clone carrying this TCR beta chain. What it recognizes is unknown. The sample belongs to a study of early T cells in non-severe SARS-CoV-2 infection. Study summary: The study sequenced bulk RNA from unsorted whole blood, with chains unpaired. General observations from the study: Matching results from VDJdb favored anti-spike CD8 responses, leaving private and CD4 specificities undetected.

Attachment of unique molecular identifiers was made to individual cDNA molecules. TCRdb re-called the 5' RACE reads with MiXCR, one entry per CDR3 protein. The sample yields about 59,000 distinct CDR3 sequences, around an eighth seen once. Sequences were obtained from whole blood. The clonotype comes from an adult who was a healthcare worker with PCR-confirmed SARS-CoV-2 infection or an uninfected control (not recorded which).

The CDR3 sequence is CASRPPGTGNQPQHF. CDR3 DNA sequence: TGTGCCAGCAGGCCCCCCGGGACAGGGAATCAGCCCCAGCATTTT. V is TRBV12-3 or TRBV12-4 and J is TRBJ1-5, with 9 bases fitting TRBD1. The trim removed 6 bases at V and 4 bases at J, leaving 7 bases unmatched. The CDR3 runs to 15 residues.